This T cell receptor (beta chain) was identified during a study of shared clonotypes between healthy human individuals. The CDR3 loop spans 15 amino acids. Germline V gene lookup returns CDR1 SGHRS and CDR2 YFSETQ. With 2 bases removed from V and 6 bases from J, the gap between germline ends came to 14 bases. Repertoires were generated with immunoSEQ multiplex PCR, while TCRdb's copy carries only in-frame clones and drops some. The repertoire holds around 700,000 clones, 73% seen once, with about 1.8% in the top ten. This receptor was identified in a woman aged 25-40 years in good health. The sample consisted of memory CD4+ T cells sorted from blood. Described subset: CD45RA-negative fraction. The chain employs TRBV5-1 and TRBJ2-2; D gene uncertain. This CDR3 reads CASSFSAGPAGELFF. In DNA form, the CDR3 reads TGCGCCAGCAGCTTTTCGGCAGGACCTGCCGGGGAGCTGTTTTTT.